The next 26 T cell receptor beta chains were all read from a single sample in a study of cytomegalovirus exposure and HLA in healthy donors. This PCR relied on a set of 60 Vbeta primers and 13 Jbeta primers. Repertoires were generated with immunoSEQ multiplex PCR, while TCRdb's copy carries only in-frame clones and drops some. Among some 140,000 clones listed, 65% to 75% were seen once. Sequencing used PBMCs. These receptors all come from a man younger than 35 in good health and CMV-seronegative.

V and J are TRBV27 and TRBJ1-2; 9 bases align to TRBD1. Germline CDR1 and CDR2: MNHEY and SMNVEV (reference sequence). V shed 7 bases and J 6 bases; nucleotides not matched to a gene: 9. The CDR3 consists of 14 residues. In DNA form, the CDR3 reads TGTGCCAGCACCCCACTACAGGGGGCGCATGGCTACACCTTC. Translating it yields CASTPLQGAHGYTF.

This clone occurred once. V usage is TRBV6-6 and J usage is TRBJ1-6, with D unresolved. This CDR3 contains 14 residues. Trimming left V 8 bases short and J 5 bases short, with 13 bases between. The germline CDR1 and CDR2 sequences are MNHNY and SVGAGI (reference sequence). CDR3 amino acids: CASGRSGNNSPLHF. The CDR3 DNA reads as TGTGCCAGCGGGCGATCGGGGAATAATTCACCCCTCCACTTT.

The V call is TRBV5-1, the J call TRBJ2-3, with 12 bases identical to TRBD2. Germline assignment: CDR1 SGHRS and CDR2 YFSETQ. The CDR3 loop spans 19 amino acids. V dropped 0 bases and J dropped 6; count of bases not matched to a gene: 14. The CDR3 coding sequence is TGCGCCAGCAGCTTGGTAGGTCCTAGCGGGGGGGCGCCTCACGATACGCAGTATTTT. Encoded protein: CASSLVGPSGGAPHDTQYF.

The V call is TRBV15, the J call TRBJ2-7; 7 bases agree with TRBD1. The germline gives CDR1 LNHNV, CDR2 YYDKDF (reference sequence). CDR3 size: 17 residues. Losses at the gene ends were 0 bases for V and 2 bases for J; bases not matched to a gene: 10. The CDR3 DNA sequence: TGTGCCACCAGCAGAGACCTTCCTAGGACAGGCCCCTACGAGCAGTACTTC. Encoded protein: CATSRDLPRTGPYEQYF.

This chain uses TRBV6-6 with TRBJ2-5; D is unresolved. Germline V gene data show CDR1 as MNHNY and CDR2 as SVGAGI (reference sequence). The CDR3 has 14 amino acids. The V gene lost 2 bases and the J gene lost 4 bases, with 11 bases spanning the gap. CDR3 in DNA: TGTGCCAGCAGTTACCTCACAGTAGGAGAGACCCAGTACTTC. Amino acids: CASSYLTVGETQYF.

The chain links TRBV28 to TRBJ1-1; D might be TRBD1 (6 bases). V lost 7 bases and J lost 3, with 9 bases in between. CDR3 length: 12 residues. Germline V gives CDR1 MDHEN, CDR2 SYDVKM. The CDR3 reads CASKQGYTEAFF. DNA of the CDR3: TGTGCCAGCAAACAGGGTTACACTGAAGCTTTCTTT.

With regard to this clone: Its ends do not fully match the called genes, so a read error is possible. Other DNA sequences in this specimen translate into the identical CDR3. The chain combines TRBV19 with TRBJ1-1, with a possible D match to TRBD1 (6 bases). Germline V gene lookup returns CDR1 LNHDA and CDR2 SQIVND (reference sequence). This CDR3 has 13 residues. The CDR3 nucleotides read TGTGCCAGTAGTAGGGACACACGGCAAGAAGCCTTCTTT. Translating gives CASSRDTRQEAFF.

The chain combines TRBV6-6 with TRBJ1-1, with 7 positions matching TRBD1. After removal of 10 bases from V and 4 bases from J, the junction contained 12 bases not matched to a gene. There are 14 residues in the CDR3. Per germline, CDR1 MNHNY and CDR2 SVGAGI (reference sequence). The CDR3 DNA is TGTGCCACCCAGTTCGAGGACAGGCGCACTGAAGCTTTCTTT. Encoded protein: CATQFEDRRTEAFF.

The rearrangement joins TRBV19 to TRBJ1-5, with TRBD1 identical over 9 bases. The CDR3 is made up of 15 amino acids. Germline lookup yields CDR1 LNHDA and CDR2 SQIVND (reference sequence). V lost 4 bases to trimming and J lost 3 bases; unmatched junction nucleotides: 4. This CDR3 is CASSRGQGDNQPQHF. As DNA, the CDR3 is TGTGCCAGTAGTAGGGGACAGGGAGACAATCAGCCCCAGCATTTT. Filled out from reference TRBV19 and TRBJ1-5, the complete variable domain reads DGGITQSPKYLFRKEGQNVTLSCEQNLNHDAMYWYRQDPGQGLRLIYYSQIVNDFQKGDIAEGYSVSREKKESFPLTVTSAQKNPTAFYLCASSRGQGDNQPQHFGDGTRLSIL.

The chain links TRBV27 to TRBJ1-2, with D tentatively TRBD1 (5 bases). Germline V gene lookup returns CDR1 MNHEY and CDR2 SMNVEV (reference sequence). V lost 5 bases and J 7 bases, leaving 14 bases between the germline ends. The CDR3 is 13 residues long. The CDR3 bases are TGTGCCAGCAGTCTAGACAGCTCCCGTGGCTACACCTTC. It translates to CASSLDSSRGYTF.

The table lists this clone with a count of one. CDR3 DNA sequence: TGTGCCAGTAGCCCGGGACAGGGGACCTACGAGCAGTACTTC. Protein: CASSPGQGTYEQYF. The J gene is TRBJ2-7, the V gene TRBV19; TRBD1 agrees at 10 bases. V lost 6 bases and J lost 2; bases outside the gene matches: 4. Germline lookup yields CDR1 LNHDA and CDR2 SQIVND (reference sequence). The CDR3 is made up of 14 amino acids. The full variable domain, completed using reference TRBV19 and TRBJ2-7, is DGGITQSPKYLFRKEGQNVTLSCEQNLNHDAMYWYRQDPGQGLRLIYYSQIVNDFQKGDIAEGYSVSREKKESFPLTVTSAQKNPTAFYLCASSPGQGTYEQYFGPGTRLTVT.

The chain combines TRBV6-6 with TRBJ2-7; perhaps TRBD2 as D (5 bases). The length of the CDR3 is 15 residues. The germline V gene has CDR1 MNHNY and CDR2 SVGAGI (reference sequence). Trimming pared 2 bases from V and 6 bases from J, leaving 17 bases between. The CDR3 nucleotides are TGTGCCAGCAGTTACGCGGGTGGTCAGCCGGCCGAGCAGTACTTC. Amino acids: CASSYAGGQPAEQYF.

This chain connects TRBV5-8 to TRBJ1-2; the match to TRBD1 covers 12 bases. Germline V gene lookup returns CDR1 SGHTS and CDR2 YDEGEE. The junction had 10 bases not matched to a gene; V was cut back by 2 bases and J by 8 bases. There are 16 residues in the CDR3. The CDR3 DNA sequence: TGTGCCAGCAGCTTCGAAGGGACAGGGGGCGCGGGAGGCTACACCTTC. Translated, it gives CASSFEGTGGAGGYTF.

The chain is built from TRBV7-9 and TRBJ2-2; D gene ambiguous. CDR1 and CDR2 (germline): SEHNR, FQNEAQ (reference sequence). Trimming took off 6 bases at V and 2 bases at J, with 16 bases between the two ends. This CDR3 has 16 residues. Written as DNA, the CDR3 is TGTGCCAGCAGATCTAGGAACTCGCCCAACACCGGGGAGCTGTTTTTT. It encodes CASRSRNSPNTGELFF.

This chain links TRBV15 with TRBJ2-7; 8 nucleotides agree with TRBD1. V gave up 1 base and J gave up 4 bases; unmatched junction bases: 3. This CDR3 is 14 amino acids long. In germline, CDR1 is LNHNV, CDR2 YYDKDF (reference sequence). CDR3 DNA sequence: TGTGCCACCAGCAGAGCCGGACAGGGTTACGAGCAGTACTTC. Translation gives CATSRAGQGYEQYF.

This chain uses TRBV5-1 with TRBJ2-1, with TRBD2 identical over 9 bases. The CDR3 has 17 amino acids. Germline V CDR1 and CDR2: SGHRS, YFSETQ. After removal of 4 bases from V and 6 bases from J, the junction contained 14 bases not matched to a gene. CDR3 bases: TGCGCCAGCAGCCCGGTCTTGGGGAGCGGGGGGCCCAATGAGCAGTTCTTC. Protein product: CASSPVLGSGGPNEQFF.

The chain joins TRBV19 to TRBJ1-6; D remains unclear. With 4 bases removed from V and 14 bases from J, the gap between germline ends came to 15 bases. Per the germline V gene, CDR1 is LNHDA and CDR2 is SQIVND (reference sequence). This CDR3 is 13 amino acids long. The CDR3 DNA reads as TGTGCCAGTAGTACCAACCCTTACGGGGCCCTCCACTTT. It is translated as CASSTNPYGALHF.

The chain recombines TRBV5-1 with TRBJ1-2, with 11 positions matching TRBD1. Germline CDR1 and CDR2: SGHRS and YFSETQ. The CDR3 has 13 amino acids. J was trimmed by 11 bases and V by 0 bases; bases with no gene match: 3. The CDR3 DNA sequence: TGCGCCAGCAGCTTGGACGGACAGGGGGCATACACCTTC. Translated: CASSLDGQGAYTF.

This chain joins TRBV19 and TRBJ1-6; no definite D call. V dropped 5 bases and J dropped 3 bases, with 8 bases sitting between them. This CDR3 comprises 14 residues. The germline V gene encodes CDR1 LNHDA and CDR2 SQIVND (reference sequence). The CDR3 loop reads CASSGRIYNSPLHF. CDR3 sequence (DNA): TGTGCCAGTAGTGGCCGTATCTATAATTCACCCCTCCACTTT.

The chain has TRBV7-9 and TRBJ2-1, with 8 nucleotides matching TRBD1. Germline assignment: CDR1 SEHNR and CDR2 FQNEAQ (reference sequence). The junction had 9 bases not matched to a gene; V was cut back by 4 bases and J by 7 bases. CDR3 length: 15 residues. CDR3 sequence (DNA): TGTGCCAGCAGCTCAGAATACCAGGGGGCGAATGAGCAGTTCTTC. The encoded protein is CASSSEYQGANEQFF.

The chain joins TRBV7-9 to TRBJ2-7, with 7 bases aligning to TRBD1. This CDR3 has 15 residues. CDR1 SEHNR and CDR2 FQNEAQ come from the germline V gene (reference sequence). Trimming took 2 bases from V and 3 from J; bases not matched to a gene: 7. This chain's CDR3 is CASSLTTGIVYEQYF. In nucleotides, the CDR3 is TGTGCCAGCAGCTTAACGACAGGGATTGTCTACGAGCAGTACTTC.

The chain carries TRBV28 and TRBJ1-5; no definite D call. The V end was cut by 3 bases, the J end by 11 bases, with 23 bases between. CDR3 length equals 16 residues. The germline V gene encodes CDR1 MDHEN and CDR2 SYDVKM. The CDR3 sequence is CASSFVVRQADEAQHF. Here the CDR3 DNA reads TGTGCCAGCAGTTTCGTGGTTAGACAAGCCGATGAAGCCCAGCATTTT. The complete variable domain, with remaining parts taken from reference TRBV28 and TRBJ1-5, reads DVKVTQSSRYLVKRTGEKVFLECVQDMDHENMFWYRQDPGLGLRLIYFSYDVKMKEKGDIPEGYSVSREKKERFSLILESASTNQTSMYLCASSFVVRQADEAQHFGDGTRLSIL.

As regards this clone: This sample includes further DNA sequences coding for the same CDR3. The V and J genes are TRBV5-6 and TRBJ1-5; D uncertain. This CDR3 contains 16 residues. The V end was cut by 0 bases, the J end by 2 bases, with 12 bases between. Germline V CDR1 and CDR2: SGHDT, YYEEEE. CDR3 coding DNA: TGTGCCAGCAGCTTGGGGTTGGGCACTGGCAATCAGCCCCAGCATTTT. Amino acids: CASSLGLGTGNQPQHF.

The gene calls are TRBV11-2 and TRBJ2-7, with D possibly TRBD1 on 5 matching bases. This CDR3 has 18 amino acids. Germline-derived CDR1 and CDR2 are SGHAT and FQNNGV. The V gene lost 5 bases and the J gene lost 1 base, with 24 bases spanning the gap. CDR3 in DNA: TGTGCCAGCAGCGCACGTAGGAACAGGATACAATTTTCCTACGAGCAGTACTTC. Protein sequence: CASSARRNRIQFSYEQYF. The complete variable domain, with remaining parts taken from reference TRBV11-2 and TRBJ2-7, reads EAGVAQSPRYKIIEKRQSVAFWCNPISGHATLYWYQQILGQGPKLLIQFQNNGVVDDSQLPKDRFSAERLKGVDSTLKIQPAKLEDSAVYLCASSARRNRIQFSYEQYFGPGTRLTVT.

The rearrangement links TRBV21-1 to TRBJ2-1; the DNA was not used to check the table's D call, TRBD2. TRBV21-1 is annotated as a pseudogene. The length of the CDR3 is 16 residues. The CDR3 DNA follows: TGTGCCAGCAGCCCAAAGACTAGCGGGGGGCCTAATGAGCAGTTCTTC. Its protein product is CASSPKTSGGPNEQFF.

The V call is TRBV9, the J call TRBJ2-6; 7 nucleotides align to TRBD1. CDR1 and CDR2 from the germline V gene are SGDLS and YYNGEE. This CDR3 is built from 19 residues. J lost 6 bases, V lost 0 bases, and 15 bases had no gene match. CDR3 in DNA: TGTGCCAGCAGCGTAGCGTGGACAGGAGCTCTAAGTACGGCCAACGTCCTGACTTTC. Translation gives CASSVAWTGALSTANVLTF.